Each of the 19 T cell receptor beta chains below was sequenced from the same sample in a study of T cell responses to AZD1222 COVID-19 vaccine. Using immunoSEQ multiplex PCR, the repertoire was profiled, and TCRdb retains in-frame clones only, with some absent. The table lists 150,000 or so clones, around 90% of them singletons. This material consisted of peripheral blood, taken on day 0 of AZD1222 vaccination. These receptors were taken from an adult in good health.

The chain uses TRBV10-3 and TRBJ2-2; TRBD1 agrees at 10 bases. Germline V gene sequence: CDR1 ENHRY, CDR2 SYGVKD. This CDR3 contains 16 residues. V lost 0 bases and J lost 6; bases outside the gene matches: 4. The CDR3 bases are TGTGCCATCAGTGAGTCCGGGACAGGGGAGGCCGGGGAGCTGTTTTTT. Its protein product is CAISESGTGEAGELFF.

The chain is built from TRBV18 and TRBJ2-7, with TRBD1 identical over 10 bases. The CDR3 runs 15 residues. The V gene end was trimmed by 6 bases and the J gene end by 2 bases; junction bases not matched to a gene: 7. CDR1 is KGHSH and CDR2 is LQKENI in the germline V gene. Written as DNA, the CDR3 is TGTGCCAGCTCTCGGGGACAGGGGTACACCTACGAGCAGTACTTC. This translates into CASSRGQGYTYEQYF.

The gene calls are TRBV12-3 or TRBV12-4 and TRBJ1-6; D is undetermined. The CDR3 contains 12 residues. V lost 5 bases and J lost 9, with 8 bases in between. CDR3 bases: TGTGCCAGCAGTCGAACTTCTTCACCCCTCCACTTT. Protein sequence: CASSRTSSPLHF.

The chain carries TRBV24-1 and TRBJ2-1; 10 bases are shared with TRBD2. Per the germline V gene, CDR1 is KGHDR and CDR2 is SFDVKD. The ends lost 7 bases at V and 7 bases at J; junction bases unmatched: 9. The CDR3 sequence is 15 residues long. CDR3 region: CATRKGLAGANEQFF. CDR3 DNA sequence: TGTGCCACCAGGAAGGGCCTAGCGGGGGCGAATGAGCAGTTCTTC.

This clone came up once. The CDR3 region is CASSQAALGSGGEETQYF. For the CDR3, the DNA is TGCGCCAGCAGCCAAGCGGCACTTGGGAGCGGGGGTGAGGAGACCCAGTACTTC. The chain carries TRBV4-1 and TRBJ2-5; 8 bases agree with TRBD2. Per the germline V gene, CDR1 is MGHRA and CDR2 is YSYEKL. The CDR3 spans 18 residues. Trimming at V came to 1 base and at J to 5 bases, leaving 15 bases not matched to a gene.

CDR3: CASSQDLGGNGYTF. CDR3 bases: TGTGCCAGCAGCCAAGATCTGGGAGGGAATGGCTACACCTTC. V gene TRBV14 combines with J gene TRBJ1-2; unclear D gene. V was shortened by 0 bases and J by 6 bases, with 11 bases between the two germline ends. From germline, CDR1 is SGHDN and CDR2 FVKESK. The CDR3 is 14 residues long.

The chain uses TRBV4-3 and TRBJ1-2; D possibly corresponds to TRBD1 (6 bases). CDR1 is LGHNA, CDR2 YSLEER, per germline. Trimming pared 2 bases from V and 4 bases from J, leaving 14 bases between. The CDR3 covers 15 residues. CDR3 bases: TGCGCCAGCAGCCAATCCCCGGGGGGGCTCTATGGCTACACCTTC. As protein: CASSQSPGGLYGYTF.

The gene calls are TRBV19 and TRBJ2-1; 11 nucleotides align to TRBD2. Germline trimming cut 7 bases from V and 9 bases from J; bases unmatched to any gene: 11. The CDR3 loop spans 15 amino acids. Per germline, CDR1 LNHDA and CDR2 SQIVND (reference sequence). CDR3 nucleotide sequence: TGTGCCAGTACGGTGGTAGCGGGGGGGCCTGGTGAGCAGTTCTTC. This codes for CASTVVAGGPGEQFF.

The J gene is TRBJ1-1, the V gene TRBV9, with 9 bases that match TRBD1. The CDR3 runs 16 residues. V dropped 3 bases and J dropped 3; count of bases not matched to a gene: 9. Germline V gene lookup returns CDR1 SGDLS and CDR2 YYNGEE. The CDR3 region has the DNA TGTGCCAGCAGCGCCCTGACCGGGACAGGGCACACTGAAGCTTTCTTT. Its protein is CASSALTGTGHTEAFF.

This clone showed up just once. The CDR3 reads CASSQSTGYGYTF. The CDR3 DNA is TGCGCCAGCAGCCAATCCACAGGGTATGGCTACACCTTC. The V and J genes are TRBV4-1 and TRBJ1-2, with D possibly matching TRBD1 (6 bases). This CDR3 is 13 amino acids long. The germline V gene encodes CDR1 MGHRA and CDR2 YSYEKL. With 2 bases removed from V and 5 bases from J, the gap between germline ends came to 9 bases.

The V and J genes are TRBV5-4 and TRBJ1-6; the D is unclear. V dropped 4 bases and J dropped 0 bases, with 17 bases sitting between them. This CDR3 is 18 amino acids long. Germline V gene lookup returns CDR1 SGHNT and CDR2 YYREEE (reference sequence). In nucleotides, the CDR3 is TGTGCCAGCAGCAAGGGCTATTCCGTTAGCTCCTATAATTCACCCCTCCACTTT. It is translated as CASSKGYSVSSYNSPLHF.

The chain uses TRBV5-4 and TRBJ1-6, with unresolved D. Germline V gene data show CDR1 as SGHNT and CDR2 as YYREEE (reference sequence). The CDR3 loop spans 15 amino acids. Trimming cost V 1 base and J 8 bases, with 13 bases left between them. In DNA, the CDR3 is TGTGCCAGCAGCTTGCAACGACTAACTGATTCACCCCTCCACTTT. It specifies CASSLQRLTDSPLHF.

The chain joins TRBV2 to TRBJ1-5, with D unresolved. The CDR3 length is 14 residues. Trimming cost V 6 bases and J 1 base, with 10 bases left between them. Germline V lookup: CDR1 SNHLY, CDR2 FYNNEI. The CDR3 DNA reads TGTGCCAGCAGCGCCGGAGGGAGCAATCAGCCCCAGCATTTT. It translates to CASSAGGSNQPQHF.

The chain employs TRBV10-3 and TRBJ1-6; D is unresolved. Germline CDR1 is ENHRY and CDR2 is SYGVKD. The V gene lost 4 bases and the J gene lost 0 bases, with 10 bases spanning the gap. This CDR3 region has 16 residues. The CDR3 DNA follows: TGTGCCATCAGTGGGGGTGCGTTCTCCTATAATTCACCCCTCCACTTT. Amino acid sequence: CAISGGAFSYNSPLHF.

The rearrangement joins TRBV19 to TRBJ1-2; D possibly corresponds to TRBD1 (6 bases). The ends were cut back, 2 bases at V and 6 bases at J, with 16 bases in the middle. Germline CDR1 LNHDA, CDR2 SQIVND (reference sequence). The CDR3 sequence is 15 residues long. In nucleotides, the CDR3 is TGTGCCAGTAGTATATGGACAGACTCCCCGGATGGCTACACCTTC. This translates into CASSIWTDSPDGYTF.

The chain uses TRBV5-4 and TRBJ2-7; 10 bases line up with TRBD1. The trim removed 4 bases at V and 3 bases at J, leaving 7 bases unmatched. The CDR3 spans 15 residues. CDR1 and CDR2 from the germline V gene are SGHNT and YYREEE (reference sequence). The CDR3 here is CASSPRTGGHYEQYF. CDR3 bases: TGTGCCAGCAGCCCCCGGACAGGGGGGCACTACGAGCAGTACTTC.

This rearrangement joins TRBV2 to TRBJ2-1; no firm D call. This CDR3 spans 11 amino acids. Deletions cut 6 bases from V and 5 bases from J, with 5 bases between. Germline V CDR1 and CDR2: SNHLY, FYNNEI. CDR3: CASSLNNEQFF. CDR3 nucleotides: TGTGCCAGCAGCCTGAACAATGAGCAGTTCTTC. Full variable domain (outside the CDR3, taken from reference TRBV2 and TRBJ2-1): EPEVTQTPSHQVTQMGQEVILRCVPISNHLYFYWYRQILGQKVEFLVSFYNNEISEKSEIFDDQFSVERPDGSNFTLKIRSTKLEDSAMYFCASSLNNEQFFGPGTRLTVL.

V gene TRBV19 combines with J gene TRBJ2-7; 9 positions match TRBD1. CDR1 is LNHDA, CDR2 SQIVND, per germline (reference sequence). The CDR3 totals 13 residues. V shed 6 bases and J 12 bases; nucleotides not matched to a gene: 12. DNA of the CDR3: TGTGCCAGTAGAACGGGACAGGGCCTAAAGCGGTACTTC. Translation: CASRTGQGLKRYF. Full variable domain (missing parts from reference TRBV19 and TRBJ2-7): DGGITQSPKYLFRKEGQNVTLSCEQNLNHDAMYWYRQDPGQGLRLIYYSQIVNDFQKGDIAEGYSVSREKKESFPLTVTSAQKNPTAFYLCASRTGQGLKRYFGPGTRLTVT.

The chain combines TRBV6-5 with TRBJ2-3, with a weak D call TRBD2 (5 bases). The CDR3 is 15 amino acids. The ends were cut back, 6 bases at V and 6 bases at J, with 19 bases in the middle. Germline loops: CDR1 MNHEY, CDR2 SVGAGI. CDR3 amino acids: CASSPGVISLDTQYF. DNA of the CDR3: TGTGCCAGCAGCCCCGGGGTAATCTCTCTCGATACGCAGTATTTT.